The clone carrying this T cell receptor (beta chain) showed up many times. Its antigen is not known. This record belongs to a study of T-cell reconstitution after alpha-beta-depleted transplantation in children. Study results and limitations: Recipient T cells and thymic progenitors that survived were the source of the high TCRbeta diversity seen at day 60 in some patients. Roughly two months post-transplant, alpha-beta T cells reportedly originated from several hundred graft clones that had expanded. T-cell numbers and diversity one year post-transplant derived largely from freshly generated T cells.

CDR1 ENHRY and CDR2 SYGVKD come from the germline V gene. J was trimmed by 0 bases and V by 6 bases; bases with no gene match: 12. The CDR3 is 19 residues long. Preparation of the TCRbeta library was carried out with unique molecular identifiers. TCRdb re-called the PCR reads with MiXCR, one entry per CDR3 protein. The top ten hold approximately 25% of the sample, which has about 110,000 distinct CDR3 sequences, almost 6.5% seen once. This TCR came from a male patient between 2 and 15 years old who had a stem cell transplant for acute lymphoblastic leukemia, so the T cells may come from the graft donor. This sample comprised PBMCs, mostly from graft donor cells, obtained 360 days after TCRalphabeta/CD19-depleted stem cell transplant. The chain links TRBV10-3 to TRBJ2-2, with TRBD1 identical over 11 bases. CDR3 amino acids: CAIRTTFKDRGPNTGELFF. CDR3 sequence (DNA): TGTGCCATCAGGACGACATTTAAGGACAGGGGGCCGAACACCGGGGAGCTGTTTTTT.